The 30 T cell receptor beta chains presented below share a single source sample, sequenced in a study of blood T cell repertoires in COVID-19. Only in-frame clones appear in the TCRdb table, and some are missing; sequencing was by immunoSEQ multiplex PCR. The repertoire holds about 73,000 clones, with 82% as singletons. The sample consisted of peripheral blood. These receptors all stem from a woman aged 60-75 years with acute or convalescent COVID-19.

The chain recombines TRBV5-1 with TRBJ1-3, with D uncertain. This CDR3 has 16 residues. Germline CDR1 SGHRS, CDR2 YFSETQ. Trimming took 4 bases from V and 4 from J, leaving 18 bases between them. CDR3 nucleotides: TGCGCCAGCAGCGCATCGGTGAATCAAAGAGGAAACACCATATATTTT. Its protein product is CASSASVNQRGNTIYF.

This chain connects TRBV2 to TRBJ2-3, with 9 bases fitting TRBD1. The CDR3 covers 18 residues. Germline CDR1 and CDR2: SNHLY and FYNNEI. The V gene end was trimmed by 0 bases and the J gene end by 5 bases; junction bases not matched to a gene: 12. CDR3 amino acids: CASSEALLPGTGRDTQYF. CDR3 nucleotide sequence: TGTGCCAGCAGTGAAGCCCTCCTCCCCGGGACAGGGAGAGATACGCAGTATTTT.

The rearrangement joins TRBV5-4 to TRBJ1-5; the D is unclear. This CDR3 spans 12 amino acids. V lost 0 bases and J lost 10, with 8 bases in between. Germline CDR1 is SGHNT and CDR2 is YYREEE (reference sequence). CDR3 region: CASSLAPGPQHF. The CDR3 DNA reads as TGTGCCAGCAGCTTGGCCCCGGGACCCCAGCATTTT.

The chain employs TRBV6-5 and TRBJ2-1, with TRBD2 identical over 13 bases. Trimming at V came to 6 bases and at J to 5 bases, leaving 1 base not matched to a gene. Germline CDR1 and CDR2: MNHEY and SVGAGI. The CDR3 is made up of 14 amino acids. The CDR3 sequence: CASRLAGGHNEQFF. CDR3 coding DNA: TGTGCCAGCAGACTAGCGGGGGGGCACAATGAGCAGTTCTTC.

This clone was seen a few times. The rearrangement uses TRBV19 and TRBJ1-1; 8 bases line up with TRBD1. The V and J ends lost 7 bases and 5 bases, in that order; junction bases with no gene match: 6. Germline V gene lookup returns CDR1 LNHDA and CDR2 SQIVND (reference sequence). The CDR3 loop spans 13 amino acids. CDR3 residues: CASITGGRTEAFF. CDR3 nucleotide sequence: TGTGCCAGTATCACAGGGGGGAGGACTGAAGCTTTCTTT.

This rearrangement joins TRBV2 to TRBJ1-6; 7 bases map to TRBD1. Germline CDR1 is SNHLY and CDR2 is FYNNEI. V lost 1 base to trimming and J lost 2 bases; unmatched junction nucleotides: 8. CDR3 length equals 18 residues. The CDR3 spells CASSEGQGVGTYNSPLHF. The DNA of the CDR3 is TGTGCCAGCAGTGAAGGTCAGGGGGTAGGAACCTATAATTCACCCCTCCACTTT.

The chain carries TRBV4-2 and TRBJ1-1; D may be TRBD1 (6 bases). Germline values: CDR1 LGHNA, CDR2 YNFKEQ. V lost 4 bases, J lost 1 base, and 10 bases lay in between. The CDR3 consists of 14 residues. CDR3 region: CASSPDRRNTEAFF. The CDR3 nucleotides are TGTGCCAGCAGCCCTGACAGGCGGAACACTGAAGCTTTCTTT.

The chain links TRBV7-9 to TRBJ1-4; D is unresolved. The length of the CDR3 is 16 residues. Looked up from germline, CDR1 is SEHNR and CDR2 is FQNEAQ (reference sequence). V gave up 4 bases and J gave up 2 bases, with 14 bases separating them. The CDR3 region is CASSSSEGDTNEKLFF. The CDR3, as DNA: TGTGCCAGCAGCTCATCCGAGGGAGATACTAATGAAAAACTGTTTTTT.

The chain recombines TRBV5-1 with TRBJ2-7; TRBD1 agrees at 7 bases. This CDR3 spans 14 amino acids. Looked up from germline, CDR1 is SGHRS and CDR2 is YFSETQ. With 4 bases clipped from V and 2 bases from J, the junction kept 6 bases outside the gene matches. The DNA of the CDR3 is TGCGCCAGCAGCGCCGACAGGGTGGCCTACGAGCAGTACTTC. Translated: CASSADRVAYEQYF.

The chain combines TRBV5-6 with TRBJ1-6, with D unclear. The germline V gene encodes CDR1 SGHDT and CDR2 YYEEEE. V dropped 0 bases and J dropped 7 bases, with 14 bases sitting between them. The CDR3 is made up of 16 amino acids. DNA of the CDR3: TGTGCCAGCAGCTTGGGCGTCGGCGCGGGGAATTCACCCCTCCACTTT. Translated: CASSLGVGAGNSPLHF.

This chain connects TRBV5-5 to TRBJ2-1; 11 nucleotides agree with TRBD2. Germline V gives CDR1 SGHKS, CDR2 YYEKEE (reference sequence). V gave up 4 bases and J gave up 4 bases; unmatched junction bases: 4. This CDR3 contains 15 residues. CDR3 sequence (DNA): TGTGCCAGCAGCCCCGGGACTAGCGGATACAATGAGCAGTTCTTC. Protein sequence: CASSPGTSGYNEQFF.

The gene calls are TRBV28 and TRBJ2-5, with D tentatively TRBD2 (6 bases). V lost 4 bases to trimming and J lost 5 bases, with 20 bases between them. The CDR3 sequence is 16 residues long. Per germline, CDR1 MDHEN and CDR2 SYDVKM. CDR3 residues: CASSSPDLPREETQYF. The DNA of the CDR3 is TGTGCCAGCAGTTCCCCGGACCTACCCCGGGAGGAGACCCAGTACTTC. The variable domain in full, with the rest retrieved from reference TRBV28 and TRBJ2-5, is DVKVTQSSRYLVKRTGEKVFLECVQDMDHENMFWYRQDPGLGLRLIYFSYDVKMKEKGDIPEGYSVSREKKERFSLILESASTNQTSMYLCASSSPDLPREETQYFGPGTRLLVL.

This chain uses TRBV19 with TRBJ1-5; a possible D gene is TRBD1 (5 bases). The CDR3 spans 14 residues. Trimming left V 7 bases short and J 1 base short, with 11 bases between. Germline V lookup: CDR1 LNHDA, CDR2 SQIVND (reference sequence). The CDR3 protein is CASKAWGSNQPQHF. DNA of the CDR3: TGTGCCAGTAAGGCATGGGGCAGCAATCAGCCCCAGCATTTT.

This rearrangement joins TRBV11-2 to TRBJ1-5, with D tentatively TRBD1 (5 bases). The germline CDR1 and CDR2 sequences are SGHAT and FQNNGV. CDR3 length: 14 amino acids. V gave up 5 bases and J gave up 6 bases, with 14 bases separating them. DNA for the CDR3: TGTGCCAGCAGCGTAAATCAGGGAGGTCAGCCCCAGCATTTT. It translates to CASSVNQGGQPQHF. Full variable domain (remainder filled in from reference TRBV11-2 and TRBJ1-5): EAGVAQSPRYKIIEKRQSVAFWCNPISGHATLYWYQQILGQGPKLLIQFQNNGVVDDSQLPKDRFSAERLKGVDSTLKIQPAKLEDSAVYLCASSVNQGGQPQHFGDGTRLSIL.

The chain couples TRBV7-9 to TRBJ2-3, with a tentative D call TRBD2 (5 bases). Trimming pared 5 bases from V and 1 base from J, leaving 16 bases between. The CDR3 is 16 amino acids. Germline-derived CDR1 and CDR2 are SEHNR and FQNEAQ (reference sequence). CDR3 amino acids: CASSAWLAQRTDTQYF. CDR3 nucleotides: TGTGCCAGCAGCGCCTGGCTAGCTCAGCGCACAGATACGCAGTATTTT.

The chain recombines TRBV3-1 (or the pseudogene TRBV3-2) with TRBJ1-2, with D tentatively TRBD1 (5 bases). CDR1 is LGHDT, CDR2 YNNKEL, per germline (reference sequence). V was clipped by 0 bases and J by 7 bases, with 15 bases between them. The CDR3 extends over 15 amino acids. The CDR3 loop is CASSQEIPGRGGYTF. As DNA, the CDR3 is TGTGCCAGCAGCCAAGAAATCCCAGGGCGGGGTGGCTACACCTTC.

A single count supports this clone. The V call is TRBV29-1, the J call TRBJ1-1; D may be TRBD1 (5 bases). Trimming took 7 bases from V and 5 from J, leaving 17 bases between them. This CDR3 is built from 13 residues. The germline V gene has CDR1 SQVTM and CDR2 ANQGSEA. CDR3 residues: CSADGAGRTEAFF. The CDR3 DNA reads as TGCAGCGCCGACGGGGCCGGGAGGACTGAAGCTTTCTTT.

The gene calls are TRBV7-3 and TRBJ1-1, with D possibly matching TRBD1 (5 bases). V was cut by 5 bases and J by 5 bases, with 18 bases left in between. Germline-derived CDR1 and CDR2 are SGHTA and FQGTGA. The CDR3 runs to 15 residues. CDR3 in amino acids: CASSPSMGRRTEAFF. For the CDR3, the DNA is TGTGCCAGCAGCCCATCGATGGGGCGTAGGACTGAAGCTTTCTTT.

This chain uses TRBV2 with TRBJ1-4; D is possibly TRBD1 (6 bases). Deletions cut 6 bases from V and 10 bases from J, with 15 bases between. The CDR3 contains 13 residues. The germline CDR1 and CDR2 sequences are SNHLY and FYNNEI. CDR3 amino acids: CASSTGGTLKLFF. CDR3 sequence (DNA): TGTGCCAGCAGCACGGGAGGGACACTAAAACTGTTTTTT.

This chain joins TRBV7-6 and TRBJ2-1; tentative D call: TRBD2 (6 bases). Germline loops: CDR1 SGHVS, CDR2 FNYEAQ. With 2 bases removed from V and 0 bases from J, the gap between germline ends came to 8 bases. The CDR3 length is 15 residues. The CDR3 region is CASSLLASSYNEQFF. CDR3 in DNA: TGTGCCAGCAGCTTACTAGCGAGCTCCTACAATGAGCAGTTCTTC.

The CDR3 DNA reads TGTGCCAGCAGCCAAGATCCTCCAGGGGGGACGGGGAAGACCCAGTACTTC. Translation: CASSQDPPGGTGKTQYF. The chain carries TRBV4-2 and TRBJ2-5; perhaps TRBD1 as D (7 bases). With 0 bases removed from V and 6 bases from J, the gap between germline ends came to 20 bases. The CDR3 contains 17 residues. Germline V CDR1 and CDR2: LGHNA, YNFKEQ.

The CDR3 nucleotides read TGTGCCAGCAGACCTCGTGGCAGGGGGCCTTTCACTGAAGCTTTCTTT. Translation gives CASRPRGRGPFTEAFF. This chain connects TRBV28 to TRBJ1-1; the match to TRBD1 covers 8 bases. Germline V CDR1 and CDR2: MDHEN, SYDVKM. The V and J ends lost 6 bases and 4 bases, in that order; junction bases with no gene match: 13. The CDR3 is made up of 16 amino acids.

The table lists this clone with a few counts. CDR3 residues: CASSPLSGLVLRGELFF. Written as DNA, the CDR3 is TGTGCCAGCAGCCCGCTATCGGGACTAGTCCTCCGCGGGGAGCTGTTTTTT. V and J are TRBV2 and TRBJ2-2; 8 nucleotides agree with TRBD2. Germline lookup yields CDR1 SNHLY and CDR2 FYNNEI. Trimming at V came to 6 bases and at J to 7 bases, leaving 16 bases not matched to a gene. The CDR3 consists of 17 residues.

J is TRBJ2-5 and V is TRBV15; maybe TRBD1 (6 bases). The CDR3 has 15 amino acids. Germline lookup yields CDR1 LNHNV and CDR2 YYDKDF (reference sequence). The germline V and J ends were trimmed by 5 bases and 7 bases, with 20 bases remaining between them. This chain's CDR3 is CATSVPGPRGGTQYF. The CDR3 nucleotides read TGTGCCACCAGCGTTCCGGGCCCTCGAGGGGGGACCCAGTACTTC. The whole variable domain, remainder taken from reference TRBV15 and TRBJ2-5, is DAMVIQNPRYQVTQFGKPVTLSCSQTLNHNVMYWYQQKSSQAPKLLFHYYDKDFNNEADTPDNFQSRRPNTSFCFLDIRSPGLGDTAMYLCATSVPGPRGGTQYFGPGTRLLVL.

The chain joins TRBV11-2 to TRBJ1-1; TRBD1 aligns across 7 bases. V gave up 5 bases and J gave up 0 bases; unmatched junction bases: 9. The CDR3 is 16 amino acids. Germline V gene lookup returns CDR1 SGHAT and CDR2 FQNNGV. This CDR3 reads CASSPNVGQVNTEAFF. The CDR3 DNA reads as TGTGCCAGCAGCCCAAACGTCGGACAGGTGAACACTGAAGCTTTCTTT.

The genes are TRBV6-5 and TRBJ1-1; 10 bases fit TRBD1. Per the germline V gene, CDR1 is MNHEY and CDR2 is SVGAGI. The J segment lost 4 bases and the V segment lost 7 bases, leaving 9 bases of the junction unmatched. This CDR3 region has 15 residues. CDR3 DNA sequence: TGTGCCAGCACCGGAGGACAGGGGGGAATCACTGAAGCTTTCTTT. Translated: CASTGGQGGITEAFF.

The chain's CDR3 is CATGDRANYGYTF. Here the CDR3 DNA reads TGTGCCACCGGAGACAGGGCTAACTATGGCTACACCTTC. The chain uses TRBV12-3 or TRBV12-4 and TRBJ1-2; 7 bases align to TRBD1. After removal of 10 bases from V and 0 bases from J, the junction contained 5 bases not matched to a gene. This CDR3 is 13 amino acids long.

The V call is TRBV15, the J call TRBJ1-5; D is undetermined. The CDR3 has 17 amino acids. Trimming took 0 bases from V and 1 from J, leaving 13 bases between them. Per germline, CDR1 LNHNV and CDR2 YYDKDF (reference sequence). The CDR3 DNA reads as TGTGCCACCAGCAGAGATCCGCGGGATCGGAGCAATCAGCCCCAGCATTTT. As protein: CATSRDPRDRSNQPQHF.

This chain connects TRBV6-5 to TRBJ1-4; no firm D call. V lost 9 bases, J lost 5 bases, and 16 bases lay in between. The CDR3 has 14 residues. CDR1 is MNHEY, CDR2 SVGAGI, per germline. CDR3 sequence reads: CASRYSGRNEKLFF. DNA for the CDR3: TGTGCCAGTCGATATAGCGGCAGGAATGAAAAACTGTTTTTT.

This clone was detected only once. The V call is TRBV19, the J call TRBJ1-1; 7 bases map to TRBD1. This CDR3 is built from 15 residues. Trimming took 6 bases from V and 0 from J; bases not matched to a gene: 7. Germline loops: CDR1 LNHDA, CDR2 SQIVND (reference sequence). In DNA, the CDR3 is TGTGCCAGTAGAACAGGGGATAGGATGAACACTGAAGCTTTCTTT. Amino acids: CASRTGDRMNTEAFF.